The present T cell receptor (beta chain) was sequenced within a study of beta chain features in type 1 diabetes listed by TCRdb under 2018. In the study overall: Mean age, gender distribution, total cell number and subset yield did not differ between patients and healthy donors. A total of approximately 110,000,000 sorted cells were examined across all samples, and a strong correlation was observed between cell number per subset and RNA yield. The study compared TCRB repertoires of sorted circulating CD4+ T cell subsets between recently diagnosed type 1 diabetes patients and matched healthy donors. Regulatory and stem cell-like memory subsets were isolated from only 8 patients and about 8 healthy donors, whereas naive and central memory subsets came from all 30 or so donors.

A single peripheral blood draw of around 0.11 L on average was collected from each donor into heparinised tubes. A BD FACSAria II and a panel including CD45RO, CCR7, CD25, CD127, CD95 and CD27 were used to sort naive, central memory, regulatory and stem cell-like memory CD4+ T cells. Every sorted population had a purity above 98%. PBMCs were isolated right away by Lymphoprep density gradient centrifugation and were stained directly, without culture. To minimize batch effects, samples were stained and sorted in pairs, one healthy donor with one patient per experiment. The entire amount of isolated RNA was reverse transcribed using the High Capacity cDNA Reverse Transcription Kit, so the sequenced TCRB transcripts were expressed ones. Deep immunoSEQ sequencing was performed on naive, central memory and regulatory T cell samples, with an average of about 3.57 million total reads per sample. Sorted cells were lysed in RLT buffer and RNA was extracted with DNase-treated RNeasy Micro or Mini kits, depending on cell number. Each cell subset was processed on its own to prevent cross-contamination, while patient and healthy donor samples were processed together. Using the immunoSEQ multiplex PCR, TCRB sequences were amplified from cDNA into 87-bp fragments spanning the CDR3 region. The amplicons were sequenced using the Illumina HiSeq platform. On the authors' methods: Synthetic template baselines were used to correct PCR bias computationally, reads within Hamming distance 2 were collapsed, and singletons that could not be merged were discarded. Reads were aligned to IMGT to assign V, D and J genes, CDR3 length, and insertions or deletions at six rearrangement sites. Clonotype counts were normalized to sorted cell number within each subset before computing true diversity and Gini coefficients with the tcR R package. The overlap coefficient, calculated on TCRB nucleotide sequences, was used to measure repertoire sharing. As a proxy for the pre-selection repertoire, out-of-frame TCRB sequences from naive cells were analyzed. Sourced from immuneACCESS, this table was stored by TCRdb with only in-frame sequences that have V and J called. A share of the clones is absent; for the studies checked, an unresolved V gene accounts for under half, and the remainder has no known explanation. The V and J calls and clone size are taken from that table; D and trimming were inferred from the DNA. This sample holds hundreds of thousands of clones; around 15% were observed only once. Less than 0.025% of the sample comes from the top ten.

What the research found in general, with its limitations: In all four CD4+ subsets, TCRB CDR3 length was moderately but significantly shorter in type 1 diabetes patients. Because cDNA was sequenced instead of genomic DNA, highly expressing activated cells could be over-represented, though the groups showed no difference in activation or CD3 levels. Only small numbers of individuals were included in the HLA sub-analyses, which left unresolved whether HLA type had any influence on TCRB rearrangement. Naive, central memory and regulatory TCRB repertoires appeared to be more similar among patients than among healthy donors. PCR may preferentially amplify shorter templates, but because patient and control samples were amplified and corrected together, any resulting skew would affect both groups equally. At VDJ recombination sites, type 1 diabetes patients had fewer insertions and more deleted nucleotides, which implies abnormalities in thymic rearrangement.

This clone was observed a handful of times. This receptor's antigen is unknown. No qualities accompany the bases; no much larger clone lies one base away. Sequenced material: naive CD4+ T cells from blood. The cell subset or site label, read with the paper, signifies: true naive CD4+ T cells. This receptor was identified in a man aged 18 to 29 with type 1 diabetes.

The CDR3 region reads CASSQEKGNSYGYTF. DNA sequence: TGTGCCAGCAGCCAAGAGAAGGGTAATTCCTATGGCTACACCTTC. The sequence joins TRBV4-2 to TRBJ1-2; the D gene assignment is ambiguous. The CDR3 holds 15 amino acids from the cysteine to the phenylalanine. Only the CDR3 DNA is retained, 45 bases long and in frame from the first base. The germline V gene specifies LGHNA as CDR1 and YNFKEQ as CDR2. V is cut by 0 bases and J by 4 bases, and the space between the germline ends is 12 bases.